These T cell receptor beta chains were read from a single sample in a study of blood T cell repertoires in COVID-19. Assay used: immunoSEQ multiplex PCR; TCRdb lists only in-frame clones, some missing. The sample holds around 170,000 clones, 81% seen once. Sequencing used peripheral blood. These receptors all stem from an elderly woman with COVID-19, enrolled during active disease. The CDR3 runs from the conserved cysteine through the conserved F or W. The D gene is left open where the match is weak. For some rows the clone size is stated as once, few or many, or as a class when expanded; others skip it.

TRBD2	TRBV27	-	TRBJ2-3	CASSKLRLAEDTDTQYF	TGTGCCAGCAGTAAACTACGACTAGCGGAGGACACAGATACGCAGTATTTT
TRBD2	TRBV4-1	-	TRBJ2-2	CASSQDGLAGLTGELFF	TGCGCCAGCAGCCAGGATGGACTAGCGGGACTCACCGGGGAGCTGTTTTTT
-	TRBV5-1	-	TRBJ1-2	CASSSGWTDTYGYTF	TGCGCCAGCAGCTCCGGCTGGACAGACACATATGGCTACACCTTC
-	TRBV30	-	TRBJ1-5	CAWGPDGEVTRQPQHF	TGTGCCTGGGGTCCCGACGGAGAGGTCACCCGCCAGCCCCAGCATTTT
-	TRBV7-9	-	TRBJ2-7	CASSPGSPPGQYF	TGTGCCAGCAGCCCTGGGTCTCCGCCAGGGCAGTACTTC
-	TRBV15	-	TRBJ2-7	CATSRPGAHEQYF	TGTGCCACCAGCAGACCAGGGGCCCACGAGCAGTACTTC
-	TRBV27	-	TRBJ2-3	CASRDYMGMRDTQYF	TGTGCCAGCAGAGACTACATGGGAATGAGAGATACGCAGTATTTT
TRBD1	TRBV5-1	-	TRBJ2-7	CASSPGGGTGTEQYF	TGCGCCAGCAGCCCGGGCGGTGGGACAGGGACCGAGCAGTACTTC
TRBD2	TRBV13	-	TRBJ2-5	CASSFRGRGEETQYF	TGTGCCAGCAGCTTTAGGGGACGGGGGGAAGAGACCCAGTACTTC
-	TRBV5-6	-	TRBJ1-3	CASSLLNSGNTIYF	TGTGCCAGCAGCCTACTGAACTCTGGAAACACCATATATTTT
-	TRBV19	-	TRBJ1-5	CASSIGGVGPYQPQHF	TGTGCCAGTAGTATAGGTGGGGTGGGGCCTTATCAGCCCCAGCATTTT
-	TRBV5-1	-	TRBJ1-6	CASSLGQVLYNSPLHF	TGCGCCAGCAGCTTGGGACAGGTTCTCTATAATTCACCCCTCCACTTT
TRBD2	TRBV6-1	-	TRBJ2-7	CASSEARLAGVTYEQYF	TGTGCCAGCAGTGAAGCGAGACTAGCGGGGGTCACCTACGAGCAGTACTTC
TRBD1	TRBV7-2	-	TRBJ2-4	CASSFSGTGKNIQYF	TGTGCCAGCAGCTTCTCCGGGACAGGGAAAAACATTCAGTACTTC
-	TRBV28	-	TRBJ1-2	CASSFFGSGYTF	TGTGCCAGCAGTTTCTTTGGGAGTGGCTACACCTTC
TRBD1	TRBV7-3	-	TRBJ1-1	CASRKTGGNTEAFF	TGTGCCAGCAGGAAAACAGGGGGTAACACTGAAGCTTTCTTT
-	TRBV4-1	-	TRBJ2-3	CASSQDYTDTQYF	TGCGCCAGCAGCCAAGACTACACAGATACGCAGTATTTT
TRBD1	TRBV19	-	TRBJ1-6	CASSTLRTGPSPLHF	TGTGCCAGTAGTACCCTCCGGACAGGGCCTTCACCCCTCCACTTT
-	TRBV7-3	-	TRBJ2-3	CASSLAVTDTQYF	TGTGCCAGCAGTTTAGCGGTCACAGATACGCAGTATTTT
TRBD1	TRBV18	-	TRBJ1-6	CASSPLTGGESPLHF	TGTGCCAGCTCACCGCTGACAGGGGGCGAGTCACCCCTCCACTTT
-	TRBV27	-	TRBJ2-5	CASSPPRGVSKQETQYF	TGTGCCAGCAGTCCCCCCCGTGGAGTATCTAAGCAAGAGACCCAGTACTTC
-	TRBV28	-	TRBJ1-2	CASSLLRYGYTF	TGTGCCAGCAGTTTGCTACGCTATGGCTACACCTTC
TRBD1	TRBV5-1	few	TRBJ1-2	CASSLGGQYGYTF	TGCGCCAGCAGCTTGGGGGGACAGTATGGCTACACCTTC
-	TRBV7-2	many	TRBJ2-2	CASSPLRARGTGELFF	TGTGCCAGCAGCCCCCTAAGGGCTAGGGGCACCGGGGAGCTGTTTTTT
TRBD1	TRBV7-9	once	TRBJ2-5	CASSLAGQGGTQYF	TGTGCCAGCAGCTTAGCGGGACAGGGTGGGACCCAGTACTTC
-	TRBV7-2	-	TRBJ2-1	CASSLYSEQFF	TGTGCCAGCAGCTTATATAGTGAGCAGTTCTTC
-	TRBV7-9	-	TRBJ2-1	CASSLGVPGVHNEQFF	TGTGCCAGCAGCTTAGGAGTACCCGGGGTCCACAATGAGCAGTTCTTC
-	TRBV19	-	TRBJ2-7	CASSFGLTYEQYF	TGTGCCAGTAGTTTTGGACTTACCTACGAGCAGTACTTC
-	TRBV24-1	-	TRBJ2-1	CATQATGTYNEQFF	TGTGCCACCCAAGCGACGGGAACCTACAATGAGCAGTTCTTC
-	TRBV3-1/TRBV3-2	-	TRBJ2-2	CASSQDSTGELFF	TGTGCCAGCAGCCAAGACAGCACCGGGGAGCTGTTTTTT
-	TRBV6-5	-	TRBJ1-4	CASTRRGDGNEKLFF	TGTGCCAGCACAAGACGGGGGGACGGGAATGAAAAACTGTTTTTT
-	TRBV11-3	-	TRBJ1-1	CASSPRRMGTEAFF	TGTGCCAGCAGCCCCCGGAGGATGGGAACTGAAGCTTTCTTT
-	TRBV7-3	-	TRBJ2-7	CASSFRGRGGHWHF	TGTGCCAGCAGCTTTCGGGGAAGGGGGGGCCACTGGCACTTC
-	TRBV18	-	TRBJ2-5	CASSPTVSKRTQYF	TGTGCCAGCTCACCAACCGTGTCCAAGAGGACCCAGTACTTC
TRBD1	TRBV30	once	TRBJ1-3	CACTGVYGNTIYF	TGTGCCTGTACAGGGGTTTATGGAAACACCATATATTTT
-	TRBV5-4	-	TRBJ1-1	CASSFDSQGAFF	TGTGCCAGCAGTTTTGACAGTCAGGGAGCTTTCTTT
-	TRBV4-3	-	TRBJ2-7	CASSQEVGGHSIGYEQYF	TGCGCCAGCAGCCAAGAAGTTGGGGGACACTCGATCGGCTACGAGCAGTACTTC
-	TRBV5-1	-	TRBJ2-1	CASSFGLYNEQFF	TGCGCCAGCAGCTTCGGACTTTACAATGAGCAGTTCTTC
-	TRBV4-2	-	TRBJ2-1	CASSQELGDYNEQFF	TGTGCCAGCAGCCAAGAACTGGGAGACTACAATGAGCAGTTCTTC
TRBD2	TRBV3-1/TRBV3-2	-	TRBJ2-2	CASSQGSLAGTGELFF	TGTGCCAGCAGCCAAGGATCCCTAGCGGGAACCGGGGAGCTGTTTTTT
-	TRBV12-5	-	TRBJ1-2	CASGLVPGVHYGYTF	TGTGCTAGTGGTTTGGTTCCGGGGGTCCACTATGGCTACACCTTC
-	TRBV7-2	-	TRBJ1-5	CASSLRVGAQPQHF	TGTGCCAGCAGCTTACGTGTGGGGGCGCAGCCCCAGCATTTT
-	TRBV6-1	-	TRBJ1-4	CASSEANSLINEKLFF	TGTGCCAGCAGTGAAGCGAACAGCCTAATTAATGAAAAACTGTTTTTT
-	TRBV7-8	-	TRBJ1-6	CASSLRGSDNSPLHF	TGTGCCAGCAGCTTACGGGGGAGTGATAATTCACCCCTCCACTTT
TRBD2	TRBV7-8	once	TRBJ2-7	CASSFEPAGGSYEQYF	TGTGCCAGCAGCTTTGAACCAGCGGGGGGTTCCTACGAGCAGTACTTC
-	TRBV5-4	-	TRBJ2-2	CASSLGRVLSGGELFF	TGTGCCAGCAGCCTGGGGCGGGTTTTGTCAGGCGGGGAGCTGTTTTTT
TRBD2	TRBV6-4	-	TRBJ2-3	CASSSTSGGADTQYF	TGTGCCAGCAGTTCGACTAGCGGGGGCGCAGATACGCAGTATTTT
TRBD1	TRBV5-1	-	TRBJ2-7	CASSPDRAHEQYF	TGCGCCAGCAGCCCGGACAGGGCCCACGAGCAGTACTTC
-	TRBV5-4	-	TRBJ1-2	CASSAYSGNYGYTF	TGTGCCAGCAGCGCCTACTCAGGGAACTATGGCTACACCTTC
-	TRBV18	-	TRBJ2-2	CASSPRVTFDTGELFF	TGTGCCAGCTCACCACGAGTGACATTCGACACCGGGGAGCTGTTTTTT
-	TRBV3-1/TRBV3-2	few	TRBJ1-2	CASSQDARANYGYTF	TGTGCCAGCAGCCAAGATGCGCGGGCTAACTATGGCTACACCTTC
TRBD1	TRBV19	-	TRBJ2-2	CASIQGTASNTGELFF	TGTGCCAGTATTCAAGGGACAGCGAGTAACACCGGGGAGCTGTTTTTT
TRBD2	TRBV2	-	TRBJ2-1	CASSELAGDEQFF	TGTGCCAGCAGTGAACTAGCGGGAGACGAGCAGTTCTTC
TRBD1	TRBV10-2	-	TRBJ1-5	CASSVTGAVQPQHF	TGCGCCAGCAGTGTAACAGGGGCGGTTCAGCCCCAGCATTTT
-	TRBV7-2	-	TRBJ1-5	CASSSDRNYQPQHF	TGTGCCAGCAGCTCGGACAGAAACTATCAGCCCCAGCATTTT